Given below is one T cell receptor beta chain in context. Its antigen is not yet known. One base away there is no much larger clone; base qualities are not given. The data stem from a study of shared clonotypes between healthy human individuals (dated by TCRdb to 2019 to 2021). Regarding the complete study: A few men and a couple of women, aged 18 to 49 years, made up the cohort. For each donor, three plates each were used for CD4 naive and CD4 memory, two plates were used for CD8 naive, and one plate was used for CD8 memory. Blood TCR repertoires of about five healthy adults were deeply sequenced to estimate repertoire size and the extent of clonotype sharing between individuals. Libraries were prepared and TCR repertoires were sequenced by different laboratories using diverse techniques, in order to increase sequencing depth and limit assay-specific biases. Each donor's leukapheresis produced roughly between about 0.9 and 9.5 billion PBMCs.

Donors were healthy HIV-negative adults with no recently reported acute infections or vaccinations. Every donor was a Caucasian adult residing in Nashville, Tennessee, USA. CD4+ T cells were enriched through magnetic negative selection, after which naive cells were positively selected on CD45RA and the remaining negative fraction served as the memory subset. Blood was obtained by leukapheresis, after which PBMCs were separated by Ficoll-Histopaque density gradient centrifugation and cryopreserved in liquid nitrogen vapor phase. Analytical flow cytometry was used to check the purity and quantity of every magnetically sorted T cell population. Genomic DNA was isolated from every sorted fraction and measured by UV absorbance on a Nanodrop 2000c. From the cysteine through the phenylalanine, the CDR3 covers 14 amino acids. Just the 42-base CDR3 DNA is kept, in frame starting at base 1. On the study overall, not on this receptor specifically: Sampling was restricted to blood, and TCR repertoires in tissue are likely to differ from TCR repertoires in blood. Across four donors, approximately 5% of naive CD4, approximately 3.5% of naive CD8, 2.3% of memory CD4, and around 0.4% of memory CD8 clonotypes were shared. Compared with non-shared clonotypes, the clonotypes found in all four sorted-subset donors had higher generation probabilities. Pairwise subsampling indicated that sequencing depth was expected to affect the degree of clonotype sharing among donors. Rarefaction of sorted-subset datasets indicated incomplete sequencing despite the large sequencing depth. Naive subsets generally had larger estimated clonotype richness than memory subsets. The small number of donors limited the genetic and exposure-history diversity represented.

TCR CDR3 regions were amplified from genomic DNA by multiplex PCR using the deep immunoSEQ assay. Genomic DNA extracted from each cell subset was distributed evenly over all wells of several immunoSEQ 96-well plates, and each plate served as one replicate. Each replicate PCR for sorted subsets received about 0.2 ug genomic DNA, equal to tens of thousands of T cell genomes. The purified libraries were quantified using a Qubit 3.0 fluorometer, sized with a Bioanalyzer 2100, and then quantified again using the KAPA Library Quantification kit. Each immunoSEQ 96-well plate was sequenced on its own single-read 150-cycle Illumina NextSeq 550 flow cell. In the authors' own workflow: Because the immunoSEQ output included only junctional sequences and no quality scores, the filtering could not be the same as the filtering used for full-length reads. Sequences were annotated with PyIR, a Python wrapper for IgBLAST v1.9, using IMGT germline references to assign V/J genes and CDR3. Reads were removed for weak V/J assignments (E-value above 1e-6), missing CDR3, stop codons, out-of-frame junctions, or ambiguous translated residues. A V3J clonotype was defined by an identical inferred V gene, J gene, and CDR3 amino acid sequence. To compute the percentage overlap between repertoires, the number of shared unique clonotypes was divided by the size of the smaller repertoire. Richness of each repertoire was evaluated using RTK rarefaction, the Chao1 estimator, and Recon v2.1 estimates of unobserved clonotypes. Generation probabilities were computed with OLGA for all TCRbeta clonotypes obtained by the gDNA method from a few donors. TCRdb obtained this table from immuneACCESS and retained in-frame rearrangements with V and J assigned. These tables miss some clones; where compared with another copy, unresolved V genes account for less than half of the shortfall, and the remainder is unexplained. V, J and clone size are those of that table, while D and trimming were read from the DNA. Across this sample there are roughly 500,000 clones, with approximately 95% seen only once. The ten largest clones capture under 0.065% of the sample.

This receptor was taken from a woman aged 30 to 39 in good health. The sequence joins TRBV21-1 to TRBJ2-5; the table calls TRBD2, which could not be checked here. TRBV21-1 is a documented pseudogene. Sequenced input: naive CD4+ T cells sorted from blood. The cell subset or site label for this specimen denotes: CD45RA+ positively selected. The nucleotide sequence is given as TGTGCCAGCAGCAGGGGGGGGAAAAAAGAGACCCAGTACTTC. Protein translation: CASSRGGKKETQYF.